This T cell receptor beta chain was sequenced during a study of blood T cell repertoires in COVID-19. Study information: Material from acute and convalescent COVID-19 was sourced from the United States, Italy and Spain. T cells, B-cell-depleted T cells, or PBMCs supplied cDNA or gDNA.

Germline-derived CDR1 and CDR2 are SEHNR and FQNEAQ (reference sequence). The CDR3 spans 14 residues. V gave up 4 bases and J gave up 7 bases; unmatched junction bases: 5. Some clones are missing from TCRdb's copy, which holds only in-frame ones; the method was immunoSEQ multiplex PCR. Here the sample spans some 270,000 clones, 75% to 90% being singletons. Sequencing was performed on peripheral blood. The rearrangement links TRBV7-9 to TRBJ2-1, with 9 bases fitting TRBD2. The clonotype was recovered from a middle-aged man with acute or convalescent COVID-19. This CDR3 is CASSWGLATNEQFF. In DNA form, the CDR3 reads TGTGCCAGCAGCTGGGGACTAGCCACAAATGAGCAGTTCTTC. Full variable domain (rest looked up from reference TRBV7-9 and TRBJ2-1): DTGVSQNPRHKITKRGQNVTFRCDPISEHNRLYWYRQTLGQGPEFLTYFQNEAQLEKSRLLSDRFSAERPKGSFSTLEIQRTEQGDSAMYLCASSWGLATNEQFFGPGTRLTVL.